Each of the 32 T cell receptor beta chains below was sequenced from the same sample in a study of blood T cell repertoires in COVID-19. Method: immunoSEQ multiplex PCR; TCRdb's copy keeps in-frame clones and lacks some. The table lists approximately 150,000 clones, about four fifths of them singletons. Sequencing was performed on peripheral blood. The receptors shown here come from a human donor in a cohort sampled during active COVID-19.

Here the CDR3 reads CASSYFDSNEQFF. The CDR3 bases are TGTGCCAGCAGTTACTTTGACAGCAATGAGCAGTTCTTC. The gene calls are TRBV6-5 and TRBJ2-1; D might be TRBD1 (5 bases). This CDR3 is 13 amino acids long. CDR1 and CDR2 from the germline V gene are MNHEY and SVGAGI. Trimming removed 1 base at V and 6 bases at J, with 7 bases between.

The chain joins TRBV7-8 to TRBJ1-5, with D tentatively TRBD1 (6 bases). The germline V gene encodes CDR1 SGHVS and CDR2 FQNEAQ. The CDR3 consists of 15 residues. V lost 2 bases to trimming and J lost 2 bases, with 10 bases between them. The CDR3 sequence is CASSLWGPGNQPQHF. The CDR3 bases are TGTGCCAGCAGCTTATGGGGGCCGGGCAATCAGCCCCAGCATTTT.

V usage is TRBV9 and J usage is TRBJ2-3; 7 positions match TRBD2. Germline V gene data show CDR1 as SGDLS and CDR2 as YYNGEE. CDR3 size: 17 residues. The ends lost 4 bases at V and 2 bases at J; junction bases unmatched: 13. CDR3 loop: CASSPFAPSGYTDTQYF. In nucleotides, the CDR3 is TGTGCCAGCAGCCCCTTTGCCCCTAGCGGATACACAGATACGCAGTATTTT.

This clone was detected only a few times. The genes are TRBV6-2 or TRBV6-3 and TRBJ2-6; the D is unclear. This CDR3 comprises 15 residues. V was clipped by 3 bases and J by 2 bases, with 8 bases between them. Per germline, CDR1 MNHEY and CDR2 SVGEGT. The CDR3 DNA reads as TGTGCCAGCAGTTATATCCCCGCTGGGGCCAACGTCCTGACTTTC. It yields the protein CASSYIPAGANVLTF.

In this sample, this clone turned up a few times. V usage is TRBV3-1 (or the pseudogene TRBV3-2) and J usage is TRBJ2-5; D gene ambiguous. Germline CDR1 is LGHDT and CDR2 is YNNKEL (reference sequence). This CDR3 is 14 amino acids long. The ends were cut back, 2 bases at V and 2 bases at J, with 9 bases in the middle. CDR3 DNA: TGTGCCAGCAGCCAACAGGCAAAACAAGAGACCCAGTACTTC. Protein: CASSQQAKQETQYF.

The sample holds a few counts of this clone. The chain joins TRBV13 to TRBJ2-5; 12 bases are shared with TRBD2. Unmatched junction bases numbered 12, after V lost 3 bases and J lost 10 bases. The length of the CDR3 is 16 residues. The germline CDR1 and CDR2 sequences are PRHDT and FYEKMQ (reference sequence). CDR3 DNA: TGTGCCAGCAGCTTTAGACTAGCGGGAGTCGAAGGGAGCCAGTACTTC. Translating gives CASSFRLAGVEGSQYF.

The rearrangement uses TRBV7-9 and TRBJ1-5; D gene unclear. Deletions cut 5 bases from V and 2 bases from J, with 7 bases between. Germline CDR1 reads SEHNR; CDR2 reads FQNEAQ (reference sequence). This CDR3 is built from 13 residues. CDR3 DNA: TGTGCCAGCAGCCCCGCGGGCAATCAGCCCCAGCATTTT. Its protein is CASSPAGNQPQHF.

The V gene is TRBV18, the J gene TRBJ2-5, with 10 bases aligning to TRBD2. This CDR3 is built from 14 residues. Trimming cost V 6 bases and J 7 bases; bases outside gene matches: 8. Germline CDR1 is KGHSH and CDR2 is LQKENI. The CDR3 sequence: CASSPLAGEGTQYF. Here the CDR3 DNA reads TGTGCCAGCTCCCCCCTAGCGGGAGAAGGGACCCAGTACTTC.

The chain couples TRBV27 to TRBJ2-7; TRBD1 agrees at 7 bases. Germline V gives CDR1 MNHEY, CDR2 SMNVEV (reference sequence). Germline trimming cut 2 bases from V and 1 base from J; bases unmatched to any gene: 8. This CDR3 is built from 16 residues. The CDR3 DNA reads as TGTGCCAGCAGTTTAAGGGGGCTAGGGGATTCCTACGAGCAGTACTTC. Amino acid sequence: CASSLRGLGDSYEQYF.

The chain has TRBV7-9 and TRBJ2-7; possible D gene TRBD2, 6 bases. This CDR3 region has 18 residues. Trimming took 3 bases from V and 3 from J, leaving 24 bases between them. CDR1 is SEHNR, CDR2 FQNEAQ, per germline (reference sequence). The chain's CDR3 is CASSFIGGSGVEVYEQYF. The CDR3 bases are TGTGCCAGCAGCTTTATCGGGGGAAGCGGAGTTGAGGTCTACGAGCAGTACTTC.

The CDR3: CASSQGTVGQPQHF. CDR3 nucleotides: TGCGCCAGCAGCCAAGGGACAGTCGGTCAGCCCCAGCATTTT. V usage is TRBV4-3 and J usage is TRBJ1-5; D possibly corresponds to TRBD1 (6 bases). Looked up from germline, CDR1 is LGHNA and CDR2 is YSLEER. Trimming took 1 base from V and 6 from J, leaving 10 bases between them. This CDR3 is 14 amino acids long.

This clone was seen more than once but under ten times. The gene calls are TRBV5-8 and TRBJ1-2; tentative D call: TRBD1 (5 bases). Germline V lookup: CDR1 SGHTS, CDR2 YDEGEE. This CDR3 is 14 amino acids long. V lost 4 bases to trimming and J lost 3 bases, with 13 bases between them. Here the CDR3 reads CASSLRGQDYGYTF. The CDR3 region has the DNA TGTGCCAGCAGCCTTAGAGGACAAGACTATGGCTACACCTTC. Drawing the rest from reference TRBV5-8 and TRBJ1-2, the complete variable domain is EAGVTQSPTHLIKTRGQQATLRCSPISGHTSVYWYQQALGLGLQFLLWYDEGEERNRGNFPPRFSGRQFPNYSSELNVNALELEDSALYLCASSLRGQDYGYTFGSGTRLTVV.

This chain joins TRBV5-1 and TRBJ2-7, with D possibly being TRBD1 (6 bases). Trimming stripped 8 bases from V and 0 bases from J, with 15 bases between. The CDR3 sequence is 14 residues long. Germline V CDR1 and CDR2: SGHRS, YFSETQ. CDR3 sequence (DNA): TGCGCCAGTAGCCCCCAGGGGAACTCCTACGAGCAGTACTTC. Residues: CASSPQGNSYEQYF.

The chain carries TRBV6-2 or TRBV6-3 and TRBJ1-2; TRBD1 agrees at 7 bases. The germline gives CDR1 MNHEY, CDR2 SVGEGT. The CDR3 totals 15 residues. V shed 6 bases, J shed 0 bases, and the junction held 7 bases outside the gene matches. CDR3 residues: CASSRGQRTNYGYTF. DNA for the CDR3: TGTGCCAGCAGCCGGGGACAGCGAACTAACTATGGCTACACCTTC.

This clone was seen just once. The chain is built from TRBV21-1 and TRBJ2-2; the D segment call TRBD1 is taken from the table without a DNA check. TRBV21-1 is a known pseudogene. The CDR3 runs to 18 residues. CDR3 coding DNA: TGTGCCAGCAGCACCCACGTGACAGGGCGACCGAACACCGGGGAGCTGTTTTTT. It translates to CASSTHVTGRPNTGELFF.

CDR3 DNA sequence: TGTGCCAGTAGTAACGTACAGGGACGTCAGCCCCAGCATTTT. Its translation is CASSNVQGRQPQHF. The chain is built from TRBV19 and TRBJ1-5, with D possibly matching TRBD1 (6 bases). CDR3 length equals 14 residues. Germline CDR1 and CDR2: LNHDA and SQIVND (reference sequence). The V end lost 4 bases, the J end lost 6 bases, and 13 bases lay between the germline ends.

This chain connects TRBV6-5 to TRBJ2-1; no definite D call. The CDR3 is 13 amino acids. V lost 8 bases and J 4 bases, leaving 12 bases between the germline ends. The germline gives CDR1 MNHEY, CDR2 SVGAGI. CDR3 protein: CASQRIEYNEQFF. As DNA, the CDR3 is TGTGCCAGCCAACGTATTGAGTACAATGAGCAGTTCTTC.

CDR3 sequence (DNA): TGCGCCAGCAGCTTGGTTCTAGCGGAGCAAGAGACCCAGTACTTC. This encodes CASSLVLAEQETQYF. The rearrangement uses TRBV5-1 and TRBJ2-5, with 7 bases aligning to TRBD2. Germline trimming cut 0 bases from V and 2 bases from J; bases unmatched to any gene: 4. Looked up from germline, CDR1 is SGHRS and CDR2 is YFSETQ. The CDR3 is 15 amino acids.

This clone showed up just once. CDR3 nucleotides: TGCAGCGTTGACCGGCGGCAGGGGGCCCCTGACTATGGCTACACCTTC. It specifies CSVDRRQGAPDYGYTF. This chain links TRBV29-1 with TRBJ1-2, with 8 nucleotides matching TRBD1. J gave up 3 bases and V 3 bases, and 12 bases lay outside the gene matches. CDR1 and CDR2 (germline): SQVTM, ANQGSEA. This CDR3 has 16 residues.

The chain employs TRBV6-4 and TRBJ2-7, with 14 bases lining up with TRBD2. Germline-derived CDR1 and CDR2 are MRHNA and SNTAGT. The CDR3 has 17 amino acids. V gave up 2 bases and J gave up 5 bases; unmatched junction bases: 8. The CDR3 is CASSDPFMGLAGDEQYF. In DNA, the CDR3 is TGTGCCAGCAGTGACCCCTTCATGGGACTAGCGGGAGACGAGCAGTACTTC.

This chain uses TRBV27 with TRBJ2-5; 7 nucleotides agree with TRBD2. CDR1 is MNHEY, CDR2 SMNVEV, per germline (reference sequence). This CDR3 is 12 amino acids long. With 8 bases clipped from V and 4 bases from J, the junction kept 4 bases outside the gene matches. CDR3 loop: CASGEGLETQYF. The CDR3, as DNA: TGTGCCAGCGGGGAGGGGTTAGAGACCCAGTACTTC.

The chain uses TRBV27 and TRBJ2-5, with TRBD1 identical over 7 bases. Per germline, CDR1 MNHEY and CDR2 SMNVEV (reference sequence). J lost 2 bases, V lost 0 bases, and 0 bases had no gene match. The CDR3 consists of 14 residues. In DNA, the CDR3 is TGTGCCAGCAGTTTATCACAGGGGCAAGAGACCCAGTACTTC. Translating it yields CASSLSQGQETQYF.

The chain has TRBV21-1 and TRBJ2-5; whether TRBD1, the table's D call, matches the DNA was not checked. TRBV21-1 is a pseudogene. The CDR3 runs to 15 residues. This chain's CDR3 is CASRSRDRGLETQYF. In DNA form, the CDR3 reads TGTGCCAGCAGAAGCCGGGACAGGGGGCTAGAGACCCAGTACTTC.

This rearrangement joins TRBV5-1 to TRBJ2-7, with D perhaps TRBD2 (6 bases). The CDR3 length is 15 residues. Germline CDR1 is SGHRS and CDR2 is YFSETQ. The V gene lost 0 bases and the J gene lost 8 bases, with 18 bases spanning the gap. The CDR3: CASSLERSGEAKQYF. The CDR3 DNA sequence: TGCGCCAGCAGCTTGGAACGGTCGGGGGAGGCGAAGCAGTACTTC.

This chain links TRBV9 with TRBJ2-7; 9 positions agree with TRBD1. This CDR3 is 14 amino acids long. From germline, CDR1 is SGDLS and CDR2 YYNGEE. Losses at the gene ends were 0 bases for V and 4 bases for J; bases not matched to a gene: 2. The CDR3 region has the DNA TGTGCCAGCAGCGTAGGGACAGGGGCTTACGAGCAGTACTTC. Encoded protein: CASSVGTGAYEQYF. Full variable domain (remainder filled in from reference TRBV9 and TRBJ2-7): DSGVTQTPKHLITATGQRVTLRCSPRSGDLSVYWYQQSLDQGLQFLIQYYNGEERAKGNILERFSAQQFPDLHSELNLSSLELGDSALYFCASSVGTGAYEQYFGPGTRLTVT.

About this clone: Other DNA variants within this sample encode the same CDR3. The V gene is TRBV7-9, the J gene TRBJ1-4; 7 bases are a match to TRBD1. V was pared by 2 bases and J by 8 bases, with 5 bases of the junction left unmatched. Germline CDR1 and CDR2: SEHNR and FQNEAQ (reference sequence). The length of the CDR3 is 14 residues. CDR3 DNA: TGTGCCAGCAGCTTAAGACAGGGTGGGGAAAAACTGTTTTTT. It translates to CASSLRQGGEKLFF.

The chain is built from TRBV23-1 and TRBJ2-3; perhaps TRBD2 as D (7 bases). TRBV23-1 is reported as an ORF; its role is uncertain. V was cut by 0 bases and J by 4 bases, with 11 bases left in between. This CDR3 comprises 15 residues. The CDR3, as DNA: TGCGCCAGCAGTCAATCGGGGGGGCAGGCAGATACGCAGTATTTT. Its protein is CASSQSGGQADTQYF.

The rearrangement links TRBV27 to TRBJ2-7; 7 bases fit TRBD2. V dropped 5 bases and J dropped 1; count of bases not matched to a gene: 2. This CDR3 spans 13 amino acids. Germline values: CDR1 MNHEY, CDR2 SMNVEV (reference sequence). For the CDR3, the DNA is TGTGCCAGCAGTAGACTAGCTTCCTACGAGCAGTACTTC. Residues: CASSRLASYEQYF.

The chain uses TRBV27 and TRBJ2-1; 12 nucleotides align to TRBD2. The CDR3 consists of 16 residues. The trim removed 4 bases at V and 5 bases at J, leaving 6 bases unmatched. Germline loops: CDR1 MNHEY, CDR2 SMNVEV (reference sequence). CDR3 residues: CASSSTSGRTNNEQFF. In nucleotides, the CDR3 is TGTGCCAGCAGTTCAACTAGCGGGAGGACGAACAATGAGCAGTTCTTC.

With respect to this clone: Other nucleotide sequences from this sample produce the same CDR3. This chain joins TRBV19 and TRBJ1-2, with TRBD1 matching over 8 bases. J gave up 8 bases and V 1 base, and 3 bases lay outside the gene matches. The CDR3 is 13 residues long. Germline CDR1 is LNHDA and CDR2 is SQIVND (reference sequence). The CDR3 region is CASSIGTGSGYTF. The CDR3, as DNA: TGTGCCAGTAGTATAGGGACAGGGTCCGGCTACACCTTC. Full variable domain (remainder filled in from reference TRBV19 and TRBJ1-2): DGGITQSPKYLFRKEGQNVTLSCEQNLNHDAMYWYRQDPGQGLRLIYYSQIVNDFQKGDIAEGYSVSREKKESFPLTVTSAQKNPTAFYLCASSIGTGSGYTFGSGTRLTVV.

The chain joins TRBV9 to TRBJ2-3; 9 nucleotides match TRBD1. Trimming cost V 4 bases and J 10 bases; bases outside gene matches: 13. This CDR3 has 15 residues. Germline V CDR1 and CDR2: SGDLS, YYNGEE. CDR3: CASSPFGQGWNPQYF. Here the CDR3 DNA reads TGTGCCAGCAGCCCCTTCGGACAGGGGTGGAATCCGCAGTATTTT.

By proportion, this clone is large. This rearrangement joins TRBV16 to TRBJ2-1; D is perhaps TRBD2 (5 bases). Trimming shortened V by 2 bases and J by 0 bases, and 8 bases separated the two germline ends. The CDR3 totals 15 residues. Germline lookup yields CDR1 KGHSY and CDR2 FQNENV. DNA for the CDR3: TGTGCCAGCAGCCAAAGCGGAGGCTCCTACAATGAGCAGTTCTTC. Amino acid sequence: CASSQSGGSYNEQFF.